This TCR beta chain was captured in a study of blood T cell repertoires in COVID-19. Study background: T cells, B-cell-depleted T cells, or PBMCs supplied cDNA or gDNA.

The germline V gene encodes CDR1 SNHLY and CDR2 FYNNEI. The CDR3 spans 12 residues. J gave up 4 bases and V 6 bases, and 2 bases lay outside the gene matches. Self-reported history from a screening survey and questionnaire set each donor's cohort. Under the authors' procedure: Amplified reference gene primers provided the basis for estimating nucleated cell counts. TCRdb's copy holds only in-frame clones and misses some; the assay was immunoSEQ multiplex PCR. The DNA gave D and trimming, while V, J and clone size come from that table. Here the sample spans 200,000 or so clones, about nine tenths being singletons.

The receptor was isolated from a man aged 25-45 years in a cohort exposed to, infected with or recovered from COVID-19 (not recorded which). This chain joins TRBV2 and TRBJ2-7; 8 positions agree with TRBD1. Material: PBMCs or T cells enriched from blood (not recorded which). CDR3 protein: CASSRGPYEQYF. In nucleotides, the CDR3 is TGTGCCAGCAGCAGGGGGCCGTACGAGCAGTACTTC.